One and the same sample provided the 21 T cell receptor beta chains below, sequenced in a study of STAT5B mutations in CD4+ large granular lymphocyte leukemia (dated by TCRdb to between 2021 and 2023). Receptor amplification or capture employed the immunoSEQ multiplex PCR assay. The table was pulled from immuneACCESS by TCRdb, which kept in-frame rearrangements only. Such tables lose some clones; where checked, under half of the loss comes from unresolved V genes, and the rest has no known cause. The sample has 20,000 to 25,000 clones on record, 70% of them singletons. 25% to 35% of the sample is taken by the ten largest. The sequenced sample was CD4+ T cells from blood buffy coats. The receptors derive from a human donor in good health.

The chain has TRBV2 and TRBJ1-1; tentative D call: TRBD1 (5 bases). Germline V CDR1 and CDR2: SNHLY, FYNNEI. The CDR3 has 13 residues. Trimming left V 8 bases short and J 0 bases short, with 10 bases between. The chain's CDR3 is CASSTGMNTEAFF. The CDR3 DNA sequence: TGTGCCAGCTCTACAGGAATGAACACTGAAGCTTTCTTT.

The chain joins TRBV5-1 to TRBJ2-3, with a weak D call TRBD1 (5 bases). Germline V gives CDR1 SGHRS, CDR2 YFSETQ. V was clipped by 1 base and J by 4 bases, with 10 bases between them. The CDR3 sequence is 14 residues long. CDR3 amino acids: CASSLRAGPDTQYF. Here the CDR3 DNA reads TGCGCCAGCAGCTTGAGGGCAGGGCCAGATACGCAGTATTTT.

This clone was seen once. The CDR3 nucleotides read TGTGCCAGCAGCGGGTCGGGAGCGGGGTACGAGCAGTACTTC. Its translation: CASSGSGAGYEQYF. The V and J genes are TRBV28 and TRBJ2-7; 7 nucleotides match TRBD2. The CDR3 sequence is 14 residues long. Germline V CDR1 and CDR2: MDHEN, SYDVKM. V lost 6 bases, J lost 4 bases, and 9 bases stayed unmatched.

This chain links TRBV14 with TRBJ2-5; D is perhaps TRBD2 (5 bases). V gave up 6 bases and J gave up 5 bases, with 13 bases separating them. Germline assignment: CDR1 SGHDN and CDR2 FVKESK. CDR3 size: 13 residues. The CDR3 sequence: CASRRVAWETQYF. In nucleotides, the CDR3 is TGTGCCAGCAGGCGAGTAGCGTGGGAGACCCAGTACTTC.

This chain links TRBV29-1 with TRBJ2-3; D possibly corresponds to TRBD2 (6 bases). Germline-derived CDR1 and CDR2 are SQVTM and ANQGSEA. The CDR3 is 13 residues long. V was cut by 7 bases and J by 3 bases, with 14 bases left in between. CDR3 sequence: CSGMAGRTDTQYF. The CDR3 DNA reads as TGCAGCGGGATGGCAGGGAGGACAGATACGCAGTATTTT.

In DNA form, the CDR3 reads TGTGCCTGGGGGATCCCATCTGGGGCCAACGTCCTGACTTTC. Its translation is CAWGIPSGANVLTF. The gene calls are TRBV30 and TRBJ2-6; unclear D gene. V gave up 5 bases and J gave up 1 base, with 9 bases separating them. Germline-derived CDR1 and CDR2 are GTSNPN and SVGIG (reference sequence). This CDR3 comprises 14 residues.

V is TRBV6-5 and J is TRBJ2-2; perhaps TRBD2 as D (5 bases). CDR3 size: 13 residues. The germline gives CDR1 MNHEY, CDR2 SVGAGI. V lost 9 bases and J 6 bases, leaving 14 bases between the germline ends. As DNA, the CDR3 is TGTGCCAGTAGGGCGGGTCGTGCCGGGGAGCTGTTTTTT. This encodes CASRAGRAGELFF.

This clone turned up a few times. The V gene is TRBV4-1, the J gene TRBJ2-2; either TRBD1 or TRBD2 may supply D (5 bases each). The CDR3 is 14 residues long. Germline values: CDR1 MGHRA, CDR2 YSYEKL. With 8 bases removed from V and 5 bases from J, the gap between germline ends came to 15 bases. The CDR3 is CASSRGVLTGELFF. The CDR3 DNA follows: TGCGCCAGCTCGAGGGGAGTACTGACCGGGGAGCTGTTTTTT.

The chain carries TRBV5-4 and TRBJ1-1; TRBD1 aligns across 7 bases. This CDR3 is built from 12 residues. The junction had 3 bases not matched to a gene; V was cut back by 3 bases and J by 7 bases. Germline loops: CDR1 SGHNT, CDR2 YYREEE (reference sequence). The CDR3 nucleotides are TGTGCCAGCAGCTGGGACAGCAATGAAGCTTTCTTT. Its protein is CASSWDSNEAFF.

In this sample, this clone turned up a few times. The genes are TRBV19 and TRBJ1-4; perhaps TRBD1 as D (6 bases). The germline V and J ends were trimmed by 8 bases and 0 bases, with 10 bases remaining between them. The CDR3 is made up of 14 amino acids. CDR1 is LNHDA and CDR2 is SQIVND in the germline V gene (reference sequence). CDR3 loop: CASRGHSTNEKLFF. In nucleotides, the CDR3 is TGTGCCAGTCGGGGACATTCAACTAATGAAAAACTGTTTTTT. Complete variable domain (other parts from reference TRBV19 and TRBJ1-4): DGGITQSPKYLFRKEGQNVTLSCEQNLNHDAMYWYRQDPGQGLRLIYYSQIVNDFQKGDIAEGYSVSREKKESFPLTVTSAQKNPTAFYLCASRGHSTNEKLFFGSGTQLSVL.

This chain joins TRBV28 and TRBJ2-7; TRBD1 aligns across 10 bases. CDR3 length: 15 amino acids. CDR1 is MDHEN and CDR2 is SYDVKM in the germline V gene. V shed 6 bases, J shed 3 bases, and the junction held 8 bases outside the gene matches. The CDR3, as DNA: TGTGCCAGCAGCTCGGAGGGGACAGGGGACTACGAGCAGTACTTC. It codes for CASSSEGTGDYEQYF.

The CDR3 DNA reads TGCAGCGTTGATGCGGGGAGGGCCTACAATGAGCAGTTCTTC. Encoded protein: CSVDAGRAYNEQFF. This chain links TRBV29-1 with TRBJ2-1; 7 nucleotides match TRBD2. The CDR3 loop spans 14 amino acids. Germline V gene lookup returns CDR1 SQVTM and CDR2 ANQGSEA. V shed 3 bases and J 2 bases; nucleotides not matched to a gene: 4.

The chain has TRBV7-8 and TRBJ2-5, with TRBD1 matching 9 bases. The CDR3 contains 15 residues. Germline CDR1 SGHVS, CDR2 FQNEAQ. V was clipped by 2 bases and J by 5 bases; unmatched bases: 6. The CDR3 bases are TGTGCCAGCAGCTTAATTACAGGGGGCGCGGAGACCCAGTACTTC. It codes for CASSLITGGAETQYF.

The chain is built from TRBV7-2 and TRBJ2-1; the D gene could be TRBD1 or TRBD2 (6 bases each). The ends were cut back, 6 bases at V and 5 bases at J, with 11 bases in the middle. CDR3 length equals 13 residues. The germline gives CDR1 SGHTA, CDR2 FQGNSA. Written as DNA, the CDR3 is TGTGCCAGCAGGGGGGGCTTAGACAATGAGCAGTTCTTC. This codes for CASRGGLDNEQFF.

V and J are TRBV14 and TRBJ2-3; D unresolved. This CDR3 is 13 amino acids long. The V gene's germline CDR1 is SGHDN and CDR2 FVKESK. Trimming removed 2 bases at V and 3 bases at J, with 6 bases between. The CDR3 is CASSQKFTDTQYF. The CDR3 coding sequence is TGTGCCAGCAGCCAAAAGTTTACAGATACGCAGTATTTT.

CDR3 bases: TGTGCCAGCAGCTTTCCGAACCCGAACACTGAAGCTTTCTTT. Protein product: CASSFPNPNTEAFF. The chain recombines TRBV5-6 with TRBJ1-1; D unclear. V was clipped by 2 bases and J by 1 base, with 9 bases between them. Germline CDR1 reads SGHDT; CDR2 reads YYEEEE. The CDR3 sequence is 14 residues long. Based on the CDR3 plus reference TRBV5-6 and TRBJ1-1, the full variable domain is DAGVTQSPTHLIKTRGQQVTLRCSPKSGHDTVSWYQQALGQGPQFIFQYYEEEERQRGNFPDRFSGHQFPNYSSELNVNALLLGDSALYLCASSFPNPNTEAFFGQGTRLTVV.

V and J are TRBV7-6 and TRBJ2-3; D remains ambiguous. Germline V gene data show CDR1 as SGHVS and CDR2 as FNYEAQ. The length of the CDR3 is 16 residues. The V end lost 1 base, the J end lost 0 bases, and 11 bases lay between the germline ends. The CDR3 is CASSLGDPYSTDTQYF. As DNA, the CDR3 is TGTGCCAGCAGCTTAGGCGACCCATATAGCACAGATACGCAGTATTTT.

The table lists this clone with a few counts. For the CDR3, the DNA is TGTGCCAGCTGGGGAGCGGGGAATAGCAATCAGCCCCAGCATTTT. Amino acids: CASWGAGNSNQPQHF. J is TRBJ1-5 and V is TRBV27, with D uncertain. The CDR3 loop spans 15 amino acids. Germline loops: CDR1 MNHEY, CDR2 SMNVEV (reference sequence). Trimming pared 8 bases from V and 0 bases from J, leaving 14 bases between.

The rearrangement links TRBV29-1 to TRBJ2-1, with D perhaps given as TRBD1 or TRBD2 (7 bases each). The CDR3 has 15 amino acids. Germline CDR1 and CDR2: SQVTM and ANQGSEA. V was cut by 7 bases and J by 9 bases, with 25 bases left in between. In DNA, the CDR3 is TGCAGCGGTACCCTGGGGGGGACAGTGTCATCTGAGCAGTTCTTC. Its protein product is CSGTLGGTVSSEQFF.

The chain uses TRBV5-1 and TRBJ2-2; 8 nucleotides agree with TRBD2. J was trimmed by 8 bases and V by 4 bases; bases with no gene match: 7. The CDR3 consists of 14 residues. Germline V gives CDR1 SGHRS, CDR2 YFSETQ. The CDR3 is CASSAPGGPGELFF. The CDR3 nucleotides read TGCGCCAGCAGCGCGCCGGGGGGGCCTGGGGAGCTGTTTTTT.

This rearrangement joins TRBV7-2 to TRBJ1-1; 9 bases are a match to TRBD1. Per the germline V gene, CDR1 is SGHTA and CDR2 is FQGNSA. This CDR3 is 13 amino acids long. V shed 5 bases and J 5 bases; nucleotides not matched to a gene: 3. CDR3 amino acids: CASSTGQGTEAFF. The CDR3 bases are TGTGCCAGCAGCACGGGACAGGGAACTGAAGCTTTCTTT. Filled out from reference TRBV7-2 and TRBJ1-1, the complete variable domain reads GAGVSQSPSNKVTEKGKDVELRCDPISGHTALYWYRQSLGQGLEFLIYFQGNSAPDKSGLPSDRFSAERTGGSVSTLTIQRTQQEDSAVYLCASSTGQGTEAFFGQGTRLTVV.